This T cell receptor beta chain was found in a study of regulatory T cells in long-lasting Graves disease. The time point denotes: newly diagnosed GD, antithyroid drugs for less than 3 months. PBMC RNA served as the TCR library source. Construction of the TCR beta libraries employed iRepertoire HTBI primers in conjunction with Arm-PCR of CDR3 regions. TCRdb redid the calling of the multiplex PCR reads with MiXCR, one entry per CDR3 protein. The repertoire consists of some 490,000 distinct CDR3 sequences, with around 12% occurring once and the leading ten covering 8% to 10%. Deletions cut 8 bases from V and 6 bases from J, with 16 bases between. CDR3 length equals 14 residues. Germline V lookup: CDR1 LNHDA, CDR2 SQIVND (reference sequence). These records were also assigned to another study, of T cells in Graves' hyperthyroidism and ophthalmopathy. That paper states: Among thyroid clonotypes expanded above 0.001, most also appeared in blood.

V and J are TRBV19 and TRBJ2-2; no firm D call. The material sequenced was peripheral blood mononuclear cells (PBMCs), taken at new diagnosis, from a patient treated with antithyroid drugs. This TCR derives from a woman between 25 and 40 years old with Graves disease. The CDR3 region is CASRFGLLAGELFF. The CDR3 DNA is TGTGCCAGTCGGTTCGGCCTTCTAGCCGGGGAGCTGTTTTTT.